The source of this TCR beta chain is a study of somatic mutations in cytotoxic T cells in rheumatoid arthritis. Study results and caveats: Healthy controls did not share the age-linked increase in CD8+ clonality seen in rheumatoid arthritis patients. There were about an eighth of the 65 patients in whom the largest CD8+ clone exceeded 20% of CD8+ cells.

This CDR3 has 15 residues. V was shortened by 6 bases and J by 0 bases, with 12 bases between the two germline ends. CDR1 is LNHDA and CDR2 is SQIVND in the germline V gene (reference sequence). Profiled with immunoSEQ multiplex PCR; TCRdb holds only in-frame clones, not every one. The repertoire has about 25,000 clones, over 65% of them found once; the top ten carry just over 9.5%. About this clone: As yet, its antigen is unknown.

The sample comprised CD8+ T cells sorted from blood. This receptor was taken from a woman under 30 in good health. V gene TRBV19 combines with J gene TRBJ1-3, with a weak D call TRBD1 (5 bases). CDR3 protein: CASSPDSNSGNTIYF. CDR3 DNA: TGTGCCAGTAGCCCTGACAGCAACTCTGGAAACACCATATATTTT.